The 17 T cell receptor beta chains reported below all come from one sample, sequenced in a study of blood T cells in healthy people across ages. Combining a sample-barcoded 5' primer with a J-beta primer mix, a second PCR ran for about 7 to 12 cycles. TCRdb re-called the 5' RACE reads with MiXCR, one entry per CDR3 protein. The sample has some 1 million distinct CDR3 sequences, 40% to 45% seen once; the top ten hold approximately 17%. Specimen: blood. The receptors shown here come from a woman aged 55-69 years in good health.

This clonotype was observed a few times. The rearrangement uses TRBV7-9 and TRBJ2-7; TRBD1 aligns across 7 bases. CDR1 is SEHNR, CDR2 FQNEAQ, per germline (reference sequence). Trimming removed 10 bases from V and 6 bases from J; junction bases left unmatched: 12. The CDR3 runs 13 residues. CDR3 coding DNA: TGTGCCATCGACAGGGCTTCTCCTCTCGAGCAGTACTTC. This gives the protein CAIDRASPLEQYF.

This chain links TRBV28 with TRBJ2-7; 10 nucleotides align to TRBD2. Unmatched junction bases numbered 11, after V lost 1 base and J lost 2 bases. The CDR3 is made up of 18 amino acids. Looked up from germline, CDR1 is MDHEN and CDR2 is SYDVKM. CDR3 DNA: TGTGCCAGCAGTTTATCCCCTAGAACTAGCGGGAAACCCTACGAGCAGTACTTC. It translates to CASSLSPRTSGKPYEQYF.

The CDR3 DNA reads TGTGCCAGCAGCCCCCGGGGCCCGCATAGCAATCAGCCCCAGCATTTT. Its translation: CASSPRGPHSNQPQHF. The chain carries TRBV7-2 and TRBJ1-5, with TRBD1 as a possible D gene (5 bases). Germline CDR1 and CDR2: SGHTA and FQGNSA. The CDR3 runs to 16 residues. V was pared by 5 bases and J by 0 bases, with 14 bases between. Drawing the rest from reference TRBV7-2 and TRBJ1-5, the complete variable domain is GAGVSQSPSNKVTEKGKDVELRCDPISGHTALYWYRQSLGQGLEFLIYFQGNSAPDKSGLPSDRFSAERTGGSVSTLTIQRTQQEDSAVYLCASSPRGPHSNQPQHFGDGTRLSIL.

This clonotype was observed a handful of times. The rearrangement uses TRBV14 and TRBJ2-6, with 8 bases that match TRBD1. J lost 4 bases, V lost 2 bases, and 1 base had no gene match. This CDR3 comprises 15 residues. Germline V gives CDR1 SGHDN, CDR2 FVKESK. The CDR3 reads CASSQPGGGANVLTF. DNA of the CDR3: TGTGCCAGCAGCCAACCAGGGGGCGGGGCCAACGTCCTGACTTTC.

This sequence joins TRBV6-1 and TRBJ2-1; D is unclear. Germline assignment: CDR1 MNHNS and CDR2 SASEGT. The CDR3 sequence is 13 residues long. Trimming took 0 bases from V and 7 from J, leaving 7 bases between them. Here the CDR3 DNA reads TGTGCCAGCAGTGAAGCGGGATGGAATGAGCAGTTCTTC. Its protein product is CASSEAGWNEQFF.

The chain couples TRBV20-1 to TRBJ2-5; D remains unclear. The end of the DNA is better explained by TRBJ2-7, so the J call may be wrong. The CDR3 is 16 amino acids. CDR1 and CDR2 (germline): DFQATT, SNEGSKA (reference sequence). CDR3 sequence reads: CSARDLRRAISYEQYF. In DNA form, the CDR3 reads TGCAGTGCTAGAGATCTTCGTCGAGCGATCTCCTACGAGCAGTACTTC.

This clonotype has more than one count but fewer than ten. The chain uses TRBV29-1 and TRBJ2-1; maybe TRBD2 (6 bases). The germline V and J ends were trimmed by 8 bases and 3 bases, with 14 bases remaining between them. The V gene's germline CDR1 is SQVTM and CDR2 ANQGSEA. The CDR3 loop spans 13 amino acids. Written as DNA, the CDR3 is TGCAGCTTCCTTACCGGGAGCTACAATGAGCAGTTCTTC. It yields the protein CSFLTGSYNEQFF.

With regard to this clonotype: This clone may be a read error of a much larger clone one base away. The chain uses TRBV27 and TRBJ2-7; 8 bases map to TRBD1. Trimming cost V 4 bases and J 3 bases; bases outside gene matches: 5. CDR1 MNHEY and CDR2 SMNVEV come from the germline V gene (reference sequence). This CDR3 region has 14 residues. This CDR3 reads CASSSHRGFYEQYF. In nucleotides, the CDR3 is TGTGCCAGCAGTTCCCACAGGGGGTTCTACGAGCAGTACTTC.

J is TRBJ2-5 and V is TRBV6-1; D not resolved. V shed 10 bases and J shed 3 bases, with 18 bases lying between them. This CDR3 comprises 14 residues. The germline CDR1 and CDR2 sequences are MNHNS and SASEGT. The CDR3 loop reads CATDTVRVKETQYF. CDR3 coding DNA: TGTGCCACCGATACTGTCCGGGTAAAAGAGACCCAGTACTTC.

This clonotype was seen only a few times. CDR3 loop: CSARGGGGNYNEQFF. In nucleotides, the CDR3 is TGCAGTGCTAGAGGTGGGGGAGGCAACTACAATGAGCAGTTCTTC. V gene TRBV20-1 combines with J gene TRBJ2-1, with TRBD2 as a possible D gene (6 bases). This CDR3 has 15 amino acids. The V end lost 1 base, the J end lost 3 bases, and 13 bases lay between the germline ends. Germline V gives CDR1 DFQATT, CDR2 SNEGSKA (reference sequence).

This clonotype was seen a handful of times. The rearrangement uses TRBV7-9 and TRBJ2-5; D gene uncertain. Germline V lookup: CDR1 SEHNR, CDR2 FQNEAQ (reference sequence). CDR3 size: 16 residues. Trimming removed 5 bases from V and 5 bases from J, with 21 bases in between. The CDR3 spells CASSLRPDVSYETQYF. CDR3 DNA sequence: TGTGCCAGCAGCCTCCGACCGGACGTCTCCTATGAGACCCAGTACTTC.

V and J are TRBV6-2 or TRBV6-3 and TRBJ1-4; D is undetermined. The germline gives CDR1 MNHEY, CDR2 SVGEGT. The CDR3 runs to 14 residues. Trimming took off 5 bases at V and 8 bases at J, with 15 bases between the two ends. The CDR3 sequence is CASSPGPGWEKLFF. The DNA of the CDR3 is TGTGCCAGCAGTCCAGGACCCGGTTGGGAAAAACTGTTTTTT.

The rearrangement uses TRBV6-5 and TRBJ2-3; D might be TRBD2 (5 bases). V shed 6 bases and J shed 0 bases, with 13 bases lying between them. The CDR3 totals 15 residues. Germline assignment: CDR1 MNHEY and CDR2 SVGAGI. CDR3 nucleotide sequence: TGTGCCAGCAGACCCAGCGGAGTTAGCACAGATACGCAGTATTTT. This translates into CASRPSGVSTDTQYF.

The V call is TRBV10-2, the J call TRBJ1-6, with no clear D. The V gene lost 3 bases and the J gene lost 6 bases, with 9 bases spanning the gap. Germline loops: CDR1 WSHSY, CDR2 SAAADI. This CDR3 is 14 amino acids long. Here the CDR3 DNA reads TGCGCCAGCAGTGATGGCAATTCTAATTCACCCCTCCACTTT. Its protein is CASSDGNSNSPLHF.

The chain joins TRBV5-6 to TRBJ2-1, with D tentatively TRBD2 (5 bases). Deletions cut 4 bases from V and 0 bases from J, with 14 bases between. The CDR3 totals 16 residues. Germline loops: CDR1 SGHDT, CDR2 YYEEEE. CDR3 residues: CASSLWRFSSYNEQFF. DNA of the CDR3: TGTGCCAGCAGCCTCTGGAGGTTCAGCTCCTACAATGAGCAGTTCTTC.

The chain joins TRBV28 to TRBJ2-7, with TRBD1 matching 7 bases. CDR3 length: 14 residues. The V gene end was trimmed by 5 bases and the J gene end by 5 bases; junction bases not matched to a gene: 9. In germline, CDR1 is MDHEN, CDR2 SYDVKM. CDR3 amino acids: CASSLSGTDNEQYF. The DNA of the CDR3 is TGTGCCAGCAGTCTCTCCGGGACAGATAACGAGCAGTACTTC. Together with reference TRBV28 and TRBJ2-7, the CDR3 gives the full variable domain: DVKVTQSSRYLVKRTGEKVFLECVQDMDHENMFWYRQDPGLGLRLIYFSYDVKMKEKGDIPEGYSVSREKKERFSLILESASTNQTSMYLCASSLSGTDNEQYFGPGTRLTVT.

J is TRBJ2-2 and V is TRBV27; 7 bases agree with TRBD2. Germline V lookup: CDR1 MNHEY, CDR2 SMNVEV (reference sequence). The CDR3 runs 16 residues. V lost 3 bases, J lost 0 bases, and 4 bases stayed unmatched. DNA for the CDR3: TGTGCCAGCAGTTTCGGGGGGAACGCGAACACCGGGGAGCTGTTTTTT. This codes for CASSFGGNANTGELFF.